This TCR beta chain stems from a study of blood T cells in healthy people across ages. General study findings and limits: More naive CD4+ cells and higher diversity were found in long-lived than in aged donors. Per million T cells, TCR beta diversity dropped roughly linearly as age increased. Estimated diversity across one million T cells was deemed an underestimate.

This CDR3 contains 13 residues. The germline CDR1 and CDR2 sequences are DFQATT and SNEGSKA (reference sequence). V was cut by 5 bases and J by 0 bases, with 10 bases left in between. As regards this clonotype: Its antigen remains unidentified.

A sample-barcoded 5' primer and a J-beta primer mix were used in a second PCR of about 7 to 12 cycles. Each TCR beta cDNA got a 12-nucleotide random molecular identifier. TCRdb reprocessed the 5' RACE reads with MiXCR, giving one entry per CDR3 protein. In the table there are roughly 1,500,000 distinct CDR3 sequences, 42% of which are singletons. The specimen was blood. This TCR was recovered from a woman in her late teens or twenties in good health. The chain uses TRBV20-1 and TRBJ1-1; D may be TRBD1 (5 bases). CDR3 protein: CSALQVLNTEAFF. In DNA, the CDR3 is TGCAGTGCTTTACAGGTGCTGAACACTGAAGCTTTCTTT.